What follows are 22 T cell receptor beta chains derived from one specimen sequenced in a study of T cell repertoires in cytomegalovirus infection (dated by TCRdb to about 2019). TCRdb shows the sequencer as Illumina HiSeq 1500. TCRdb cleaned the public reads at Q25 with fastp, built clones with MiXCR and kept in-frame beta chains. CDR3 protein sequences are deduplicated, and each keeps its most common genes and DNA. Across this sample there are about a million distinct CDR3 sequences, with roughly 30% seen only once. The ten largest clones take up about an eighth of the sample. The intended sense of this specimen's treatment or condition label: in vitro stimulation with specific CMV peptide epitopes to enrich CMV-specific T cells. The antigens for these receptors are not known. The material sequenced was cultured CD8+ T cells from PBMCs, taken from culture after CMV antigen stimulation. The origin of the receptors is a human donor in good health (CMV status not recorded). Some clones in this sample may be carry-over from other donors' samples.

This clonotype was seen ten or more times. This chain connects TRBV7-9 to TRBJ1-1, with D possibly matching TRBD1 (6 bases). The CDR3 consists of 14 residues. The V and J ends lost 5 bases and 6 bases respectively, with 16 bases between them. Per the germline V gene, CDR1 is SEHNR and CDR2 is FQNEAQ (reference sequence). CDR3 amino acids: CASSIRDTSSEAFF. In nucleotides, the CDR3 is TGTGCCAGCAGCATCCGGGACACGAGTTCTGAAGCTTTCTTT.

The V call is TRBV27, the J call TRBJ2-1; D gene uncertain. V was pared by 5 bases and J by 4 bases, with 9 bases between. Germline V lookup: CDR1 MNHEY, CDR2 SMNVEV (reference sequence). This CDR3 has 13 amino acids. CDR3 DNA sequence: TGTGCCAGCAGTATAGGAGAATACAATGAGCAGTTCTTC. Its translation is CASSIGEYNEQFF.

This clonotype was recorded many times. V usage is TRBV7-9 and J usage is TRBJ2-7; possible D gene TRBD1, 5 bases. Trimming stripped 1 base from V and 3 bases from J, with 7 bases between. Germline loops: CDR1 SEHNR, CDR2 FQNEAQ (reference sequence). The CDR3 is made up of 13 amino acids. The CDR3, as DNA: TGTGCCAGCAGCTTAGGACAGCTCTACGAGCAGTACTTC. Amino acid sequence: CASSLGQLYEQYF.

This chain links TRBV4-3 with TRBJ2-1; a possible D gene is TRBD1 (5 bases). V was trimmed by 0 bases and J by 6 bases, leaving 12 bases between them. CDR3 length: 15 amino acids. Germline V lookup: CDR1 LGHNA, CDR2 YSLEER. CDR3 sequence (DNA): TGCGCCAGCAGCCAAGATCAGGCAGGGATCAATGAGCAGTTCTTC. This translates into CASSQDQAGINEQFF.

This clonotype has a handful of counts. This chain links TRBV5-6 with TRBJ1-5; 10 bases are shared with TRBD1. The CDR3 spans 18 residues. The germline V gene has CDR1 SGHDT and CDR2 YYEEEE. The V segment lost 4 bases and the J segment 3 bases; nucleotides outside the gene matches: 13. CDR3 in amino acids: CASSQDNLGQGINQPQHF. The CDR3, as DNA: TGTGCCAGCAGCCAGGACAACCTGGGACAGGGGATCAATCAGCCCCAGCATTTT.

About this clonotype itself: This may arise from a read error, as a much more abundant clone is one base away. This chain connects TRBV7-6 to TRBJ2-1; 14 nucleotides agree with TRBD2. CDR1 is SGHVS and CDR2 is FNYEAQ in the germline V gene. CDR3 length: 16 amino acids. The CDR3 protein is CVSIRLAGGPYNEQFF. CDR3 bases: TGTGTCAGCATCCGACTAGCGGGGGGGCCCTACAATGAGCAGTTCTTC.

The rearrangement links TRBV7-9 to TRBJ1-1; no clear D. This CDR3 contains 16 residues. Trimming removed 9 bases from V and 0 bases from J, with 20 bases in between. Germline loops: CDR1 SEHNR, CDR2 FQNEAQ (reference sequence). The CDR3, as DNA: TGTGCCAGTACCCCCCCGGCGCCACCTTTGAACACTGAAGCTTTCTTT. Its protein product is CASTPPAPPLNTEAFF. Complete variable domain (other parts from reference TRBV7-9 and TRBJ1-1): DTGVSQNPRHKITKRGQNVTFRCDPISEHNRLYWYRQTLGQGPEFLTYFQNEAQLEKSRLLSDRFSAERPKGSFSTLEIQRTEQGDSAMYLCASTPPAPPLNTEAFFGQGTRLTVV.

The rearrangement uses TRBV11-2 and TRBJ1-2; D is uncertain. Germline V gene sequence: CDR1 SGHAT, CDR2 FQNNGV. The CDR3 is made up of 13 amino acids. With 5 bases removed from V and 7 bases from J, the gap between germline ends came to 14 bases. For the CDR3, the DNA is TGTGCCAGCAGCGGACCCTCGTCTCGTGGCTACACCTTC. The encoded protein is CASSGPSSRGYTF.

The CDR3 DNA sequence: TGCGCCAGCAGCCAAGAGGGACAGGGACAAGAGACCCAGTACTTC. Protein: CASSQEGQGQETQYF. The rearrangement joins TRBV4-1 to TRBJ2-5; 9 bases agree with TRBD1. Per germline, CDR1 MGHRA and CDR2 YSYEKL. V dropped 0 bases and J dropped 2; count of bases not matched to a gene: 1. The CDR3 runs 15 residues.

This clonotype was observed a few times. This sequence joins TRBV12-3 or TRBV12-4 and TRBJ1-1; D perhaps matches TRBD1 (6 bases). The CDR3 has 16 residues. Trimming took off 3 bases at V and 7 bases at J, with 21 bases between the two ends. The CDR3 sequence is CASSLSPGGAGDEAFF. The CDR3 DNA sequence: TGTGCCAGCAGTTTGTCCCCTGGGGGGGCCGGGGATGAAGCTTTCTTT.

The CDR3 sequence is CASSFGTRQGGEKLFF. Written as DNA, the CDR3 is TGTGCCAGCAGTTTTGGGACCCGACAGGGGGGAGAAAAACTGTTTTTT. The rearrangement links TRBV12-3 or TRBV12-4 to TRBJ1-4, with 9 nucleotides matching TRBD1. Germline trimming cut 3 bases from V and 8 bases from J; bases unmatched to any gene: 10. CDR3 length: 16 residues.

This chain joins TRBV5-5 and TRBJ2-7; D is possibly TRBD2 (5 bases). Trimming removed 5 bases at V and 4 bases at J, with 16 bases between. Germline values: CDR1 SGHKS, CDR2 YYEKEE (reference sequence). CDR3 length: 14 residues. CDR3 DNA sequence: TGTGCCAGCAGTCCGGTGGAAAGGGAGTACGAGCAGTACGTC. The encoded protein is CASSPVEREYEQYV.

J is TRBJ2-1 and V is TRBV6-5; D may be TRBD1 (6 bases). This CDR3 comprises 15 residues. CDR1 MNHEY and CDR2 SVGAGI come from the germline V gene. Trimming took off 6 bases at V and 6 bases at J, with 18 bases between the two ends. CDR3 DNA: TGTGCCAGCAGAACAGGGCCCGTAGGGGTCAATGAGCAGTTCTTC. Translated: CASRTGPVGVNEQFF.

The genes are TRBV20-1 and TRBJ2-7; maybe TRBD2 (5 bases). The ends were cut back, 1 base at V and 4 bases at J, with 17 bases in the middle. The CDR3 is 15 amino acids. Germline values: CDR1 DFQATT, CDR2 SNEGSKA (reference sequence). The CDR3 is CSARGPADVAYEQYF. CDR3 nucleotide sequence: TGCAGTGCTAGAGGGCCAGCGGACGTTGCGTACGAGCAGTACTTC.

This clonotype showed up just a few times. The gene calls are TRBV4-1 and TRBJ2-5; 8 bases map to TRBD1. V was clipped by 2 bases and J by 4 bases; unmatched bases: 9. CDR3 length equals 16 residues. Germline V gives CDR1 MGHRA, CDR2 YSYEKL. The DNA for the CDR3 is TGCGCCAGCAGCCAAACCCGGACAGGGCAAATAGAGACCCAGTACTTC. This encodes CASSQTRTGQIETQYF.

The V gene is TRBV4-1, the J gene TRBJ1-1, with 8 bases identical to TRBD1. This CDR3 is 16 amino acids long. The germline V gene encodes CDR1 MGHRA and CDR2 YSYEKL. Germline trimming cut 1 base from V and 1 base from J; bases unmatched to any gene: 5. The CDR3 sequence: CASSQVQGAPNTEAFF. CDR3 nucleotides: TGCGCCAGCAGCCAAGTGCAGGGGGCGCCGAACACTGAAGCTTTCTTT.

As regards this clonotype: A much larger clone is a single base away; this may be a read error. For the CDR3, the DNA is TGTGCCAGCAGGGCCACACGGGACATATCGAACACCGGGGAGCAGTTTTTT. It is translated as CASRATRDISNTGEQFF. V and J are TRBV7-4 and TRBJ2-2, with D perhaps TRBD1 (6 bases). CDR3 length: 17 amino acids. CDR1 is SGHVT and CDR2 is SQSDAQ in the germline V gene.

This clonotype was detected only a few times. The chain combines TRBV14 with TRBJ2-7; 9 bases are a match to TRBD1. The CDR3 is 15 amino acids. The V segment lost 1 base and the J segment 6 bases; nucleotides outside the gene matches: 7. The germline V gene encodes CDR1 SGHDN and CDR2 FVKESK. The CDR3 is CASSQVGTGYGEQYF. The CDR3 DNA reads TGTGCCAGCAGCCAAGTCGGGACAGGGTATGGCGAGCAGTACTTC.

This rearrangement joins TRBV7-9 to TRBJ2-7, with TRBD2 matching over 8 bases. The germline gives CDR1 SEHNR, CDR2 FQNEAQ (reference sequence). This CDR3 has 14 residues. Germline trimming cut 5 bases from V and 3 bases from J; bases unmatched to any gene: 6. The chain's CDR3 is CASSPPGTSYEQYV. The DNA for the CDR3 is TGTGCCAGCAGCCCCCCCGGGACTAGCTACGAGCAGTACGTC.

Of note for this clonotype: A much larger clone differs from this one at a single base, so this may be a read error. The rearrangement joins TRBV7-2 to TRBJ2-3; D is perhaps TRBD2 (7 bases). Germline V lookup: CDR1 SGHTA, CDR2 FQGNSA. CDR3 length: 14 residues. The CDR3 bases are TGTGTCAGCAGCTTTTCGGGGGGCGGTGATACGCAGTATTTT. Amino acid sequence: CVSSFSGGGDTQYF.

The CDR3 spells CASSQYRGENTEAFF. In nucleotides, the CDR3 is TGTGCCAGCAGCCAATACAGGGGGGAGAACACTGAAGCTTTCTTT. This chain uses TRBV4-2 with TRBJ1-1; 8 bases are a match to TRBD1. The CDR3 covers 15 residues. Germline-derived CDR1 and CDR2 are LGHNA and YNFKEQ. The ends lost 2 bases at V and 1 base at J; junction bases unmatched: 3.

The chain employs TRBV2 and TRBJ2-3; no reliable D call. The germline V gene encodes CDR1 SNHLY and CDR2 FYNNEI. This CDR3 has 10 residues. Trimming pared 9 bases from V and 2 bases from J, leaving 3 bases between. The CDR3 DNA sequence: TGTGCCAGTCTCACAGATACGCAGTATTTT. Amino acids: CASLTDTQYF.